The 29 T cell receptor beta chains in this list originate from one sample, sequenced in a study of shared clonotypes between healthy human individuals. Data came from immunoSEQ multiplex PCR; TCRdb stores just in-frame clones and leaves some out. The sample has 980,000 or so clones; around 80% are singletons. The sample was memory CD4+ T cells sorted from blood. Described subset: CD45RA-negative fraction. Every receptor here comes from a man between 18 and 29 years old in good health.

V and J are TRBV28 and TRBJ1-3, with D tentatively TRBD1 (6 bases). Germline V gene lookup returns CDR1 MDHEN and CDR2 SYDVKM. V lost 7 bases and J 5 bases, leaving 18 bases between the germline ends. This CDR3 is built from 15 residues. CDR3: CASINRDIRRNTIYF. CDR3 DNA sequence: TGTGCCAGCATCAACCGGGACATCCGTAGAAACACCATATATTTT.

On this clone itself: This CDR3 is also generated by other DNA sequences in the sample. V usage is TRBV28 and J usage is TRBJ1-5; tentatively, D is TRBD1 (5 bases). The germline CDR1 and CDR2 sequences are MDHEN and SYDVKM. The length of the CDR3 is 15 residues. Trimming stripped 6 bases from V and 0 bases from J, with 12 bases between. The CDR3: CASSLGGYSNQPQHF. CDR3 nucleotides: TGTGCCAGCAGCCTCGGGGGTTATAGCAATCAGCCCCAGCATTTT. Full variable domain (remainder filled in from reference TRBV28 and TRBJ1-5): DVKVTQSSRYLVKRTGEKVFLECVQDMDHENMFWYRQDPGLGLRLIYFSYDVKMKEKGDIPEGYSVSREKKERFSLILESASTNQTSMYLCASSLGGYSNQPQHFGDGTRLSIL.

This chain uses TRBV21-1 with TRBJ2-7; no DNA check was done on the table's D call, TRBD2. TRBV21-1 is designated a pseudogene. The CDR3 is 10 residues long. The CDR3 region has the DNA TGTGCCAGCAGCAAAGTCTTCCGGTACTTC. Its translation: CASSKVFRYF.

This clone was observed a handful of times. The chain links TRBV30 to TRBJ1-5; maybe TRBD1 (5 bases). Germline CDR1 is GTSNPN and CDR2 is SVGIG (reference sequence). V lost 3 bases to trimming and J lost 8 bases, with 11 bases between them. This CDR3 has 12 amino acids. Here the CDR3 reads CAWSPGGKPQHF. The DNA for the CDR3 is TGTGCCTGGAGCCCGGGGGGGAAGCCCCAGCATTTT.

As to this clone: Other DNA sequences in this sample translate to the same CDR3. The gene calls are TRBV2 and TRBJ2-2; TRBD2 agrees at 8 bases. The CDR3 spans 15 residues. Losses at the gene ends were 1 base for V and 5 bases for J; bases not matched to a gene: 3. CDR1 and CDR2 (germline): SNHLY, FYNNEI. As DNA, the CDR3 is TGTGCCAGCAGTGAAGGGCTAGCGGGTACCGGGGAGCTGTTTTTT. It yields the protein CASSEGLAGTGELFF.

The chain couples TRBV29-1 to TRBJ2-3; TRBD2 agrees at 13 bases. Germline CDR1 SQVTM, CDR2 ANQGSEA. The CDR3 consists of 20 residues. V dropped 5 bases and J dropped 1; count of bases not matched to a gene: 18. The CDR3 DNA follows: TGCAGCGTTCCCGGACTAGCGGGAGTTTCTAGGGCTCCGGGCACAGATACGCAGTATTTT. Translation: CSVPGLAGVSRAPGTDTQYF.

To note about this clone: This is likely an artifact of a read error, given a far larger clone one base away. This sample includes further DNA sequences coding for the same CDR3. J is TRBJ1-1 and V is TRBV18; unclear D gene. Germline V gene lookup returns CDR1 KGHSH and CDR2 LQKENI. V lost 6 bases, J lost 8 bases, and 13 bases lay in between. The CDR3 contains 12 residues. The DNA of the CDR3 is TGTGCCAGCTCCCCTTTAGGAGAAGAAGCTTTCTTT. Its translation is CASSPLGEEAFF.

The sample holds a few counts of this clone. The rearrangement links TRBV15 to TRBJ2-5, with D perhaps TRBD2 (6 bases). V lost 7 bases, J lost 5 bases, and 17 bases lay in between. The CDR3 is made up of 14 amino acids. The germline V gene encodes CDR1 LNHNV and CDR2 YYDKDF (reference sequence). The CDR3 region is CATNDPGLHETQYF. The CDR3 nucleotides are TGTGCCACCAACGACCCGGGACTTCACGAGACCCAGTACTTC.

The chain links TRBV11-2 to TRBJ2-1; D remains ambiguous. The CDR3 has 14 residues. Trimming removed 0 bases from V and 7 bases from J, with 10 bases in between. Germline loops: CDR1 SGHAT, CDR2 FQNNGV. The CDR3 DNA sequence: TGTGCCAGCAGCTTAGAATCCTATATAAATGAGCAGTTCTTC. Residues: CASSLESYINEQFF. Combining the CDR3 with reference TRBV11-2 and TRBJ2-1 gives the whole variable domain EAGVAQSPRYKIIEKRQSVAFWCNPISGHATLYWYQQILGQGPKLLIQFQNNGVVDDSQLPKDRFSAERLKGVDSTLKIQPAKLEDSAVYLCASSLESYINEQFFGPGTRLTVL.

The genes are TRBV5-1 and TRBJ1-3; D possibly corresponds to TRBD1 (6 bases). The CDR3 totals 16 residues. Trimming removed 5 bases from V and 0 bases from J, with 15 bases in between. Germline V gene lookup returns CDR1 SGHRS and CDR2 YFSETQ. The CDR3 region is CASRPNTGNSGNTIYF. CDR3 in DNA: TGCGCCAGCAGGCCTAATACAGGGAACTCTGGAAACACCATATATTTT.

Remarks on this clone: Germline and junction disagree at one end, which may indicate a read error. The chain couples TRBV10-2 to TRBJ2-3, with TRBD2 as a possible D gene (5 bases). The germline V gene has CDR1 WSHSY and CDR2 SAAADI. This CDR3 region has 11 residues. CDR3 sequence reads: CASTEGDTQYF. The CDR3 bases are TGCGCCAGCACTGAGGGAGATACGCAGTATTTT.

The chain links TRBV5-1 to TRBJ2-7; maybe TRBD1 (5 bases). Germline V lookup: CDR1 SGHRS, CDR2 YFSETQ. V lost 1 base and J 5 bases, leaving 19 bases between the germline ends. The CDR3 spans 16 residues. The DNA for the CDR3 is TGCGCCAGCAGCTTGAATAGGGGCGCCGACCTCGACGAGCAGTACTTC. It yields the protein CASSLNRGADLDEQYF.

This clone has a single count. The chain links TRBV19 to TRBJ2-2; D ambiguous. This CDR3 has 14 amino acids. CDR1 LNHDA and CDR2 SQIVND come from the germline V gene (reference sequence). V was cut by 4 bases and J by 4 bases, with 10 bases left in between. The CDR3 coding sequence is TGTGCCAGTAGTACTCTAGTGGTCACCGGGGAGCTGTTTTTT. It is translated as CASSTLVVTGELFF.

V usage is TRBV5-4 and J usage is TRBJ1-6; 7 bases agree with TRBD1. The junction had 7 bases not matched to a gene; V was cut back by 3 bases and J by 7 bases. The germline V gene encodes CDR1 SGHNT and CDR2 YYREEE (reference sequence). The CDR3 is 15 residues long. The CDR3, as DNA: TGTGCCAGCAGCTCCCGACAGGGAGGAAATTCACCCCTCCACTTT. Residues: CASSSRQGGNSPLHF.

In DNA, the CDR3 is TGTGCAAGTCGCTTAGGTGAAAGGGATGAAAAACTGTTTTTT. This codes for CASRLGERDEKLFF. The chain has TRBV12-2 and TRBJ1-4. TRBV12-2 is classified as a pseudogene. CDR3 length: 14 residues.

This clone was observed a single time. The chain employs TRBV10-1 and TRBJ1-1; maybe TRBD1 (5 bases). V shed 3 bases and J shed 11 bases, with 16 bases lying between them. In germline, CDR1 is WNHNN, CDR2 SYGVQD (reference sequence). The CDR3 length is 13 residues. The CDR3 DNA is TGCGCCAGCAGTGAAGGTATTCGAGGGGAGGCTTTCTTT. Translating it yields CASSEGIRGEAFF.

This rearrangement joins TRBV5-4 to TRBJ1-1; 10 positions agree with TRBD1. The CDR3 runs to 15 residues. The V gene's germline CDR1 is SGHNT and CDR2 YYREEE (reference sequence). V lost 4 bases, J lost 1 base, and 4 bases stayed unmatched. The chain's CDR3 is CASSRTGGTNTEAFF. DNA for the CDR3: TGTGCCAGCAGCCGGACAGGGGGAACGAACACTGAAGCTTTCTTT.

V is TRBV2 and J is TRBJ2-3; D not certain. Trimming left V 6 bases short and J 6 bases short, with 10 bases between. CDR1 SNHLY and CDR2 FYNNEI come from the germline V gene. This CDR3 has 12 amino acids. The CDR3 loop reads CASSNSRDTQYF. CDR3 coding DNA: TGTGCCAGCAGCAATAGCCGGGATACGCAGTATTTT.

Comment on this clone: Other nucleotide sequences in the sample specify the same CDR3. Here the CDR3 DNA reads TGTGCCAGCAGCCCCGGACAGGGTTATAATTCACCCCTCCACTTT. It codes for CASSPGQGYNSPLHF. This chain joins TRBV9 and TRBJ1-6; 8 bases agree with TRBD1. From germline, CDR1 is SGDLS and CDR2 YYNGEE. The V gene end was trimmed by 4 bases and the J gene end by 4 bases; junction bases not matched to a gene: 4. The CDR3 has 15 amino acids. Filled out from reference TRBV9 and TRBJ1-6, the complete variable domain reads DSGVTQTPKHLITATGQRVTLRCSPRSGDLSVYWYQQSLDQGLQFLIQYYNGEERAKGNILERFSAQQFPDLHSELNLSSLELGDSALYFCASSPGQGYNSPLHFGNGTRLTVT.

The chain carries TRBV4-3 and TRBJ2-7; 9 nucleotides line up with TRBD2. Germline V gene data show CDR1 as LGHNA and CDR2 as YSLEER. Trimming at V came to 0 bases and at J to 1 base, leaving 4 bases not matched to a gene. The CDR3 runs 16 residues. The CDR3 reads CASSQDHLAGSYEQYF. DNA for the CDR3: TGCGCCAGCAGCCAAGATCATCTAGCGGGGTCCTACGAGCAGTACTTC.

This clone has only a few counts. V usage is TRBV28 and J usage is TRBJ2-7; TRBD1 is a possible D gene (5 bases). The ends were cut back, 5 bases at V and 2 bases at J, with 13 bases in the middle. Germline V gene lookup returns CDR1 MDHEN and CDR2 SYDVKM. This CDR3 is built from 14 residues. CDR3 DNA: TGTGCCAGCAGTGCAGCTGACAGTACCTACGAGCAGTACTTC. It translates to CASSAADSTYEQYF.

The chain combines TRBV5-1 with TRBJ1-1, with D perhaps matching TRBD1 (5 bases). This CDR3 contains 14 residues. Germline V gene sequence: CDR1 SGHRS, CDR2 YFSETQ. The V and J ends lost 1 base and 0 bases respectively, with 7 bases between them. CDR3 sequence: CASSLRQMNTEAFF. The CDR3 nucleotides are TGCGCCAGCAGCTTGAGACAGATGAACACTGAAGCTTTCTTT.

This clone was counted a few times. The chain links TRBV7-2 to TRBJ1-1, with no clear D. The CDR3 is 11 residues long. Germline CDR1 is SGHTA and CDR2 is FQGNSA. V lost 2 bases and J lost 8, with 6 bases in between. CDR3 DNA: TGTGCCAGCAGCTTAACCGTCGAAGCTTTCTTT. Translation: CASSLTVEAFF.

The chain has TRBV4-3 and TRBJ2-1; D gene uncertain. This CDR3 region has 15 residues. Deletions cut 3 bases from V and 2 bases from J, with 11 bases between. Germline loops: CDR1 LGHNA, CDR2 YSLEER. The CDR3 DNA is TGCGCCAGCAGCCACAGTACCACGACCTACAATGAGCAGTTCTTC. Amino acids: CASSHSTTTYNEQFF.

In this sample, this clone turned up once. The chain combines TRBV30 with TRBJ1-1; D not certain. Germline CDR1 reads GTSNPN; CDR2 reads SVGIG (reference sequence). The CDR3 contains 12 residues. Trimming took off 0 bases at V and 9 bases at J, with 11 bases between the two ends. DNA of the CDR3: TGTGCCTGGAGTGTTACCCGTCCCAAAGCTTTCTTT. Amino acid sequence: CAWSVTRPKAFF.

V usage is TRBV30 and J usage is TRBJ1-5; 8 bases line up with TRBD1. The germline V gene has CDR1 GTSNPN and CDR2 SVGIG (reference sequence). This CDR3 region has 17 residues. Trimming cost V 7 bases and J 2 bases; bases outside gene matches: 16. CDR3 protein: CALSRGQGSLGNQPQHF. CDR3 DNA: TGTGCCTTAAGCCGAGGACAGGGAAGTTTAGGCAATCAGCCCCAGCATTTT.

V usage is TRBV2 and J usage is TRBJ2-5, with 8 bases lining up with TRBD1. Germline V gene lookup returns CDR1 SNHLY and CDR2 FYNNEI. This CDR3 contains 14 residues. V lost 6 bases, J lost 6 bases, and 9 bases stayed unmatched. The CDR3 region has the DNA TGTGCCAGCAGCGGTTCAGGGGGCTCGCAGACCCAGTACTTC. Its translation is CASSGSGGSQTQYF.

The chain is built from TRBV7-3 and TRBJ2-7; TRBD1 aligns across 10 bases. Germline V CDR1 and CDR2: SGHTA, FQGTGA. The V gene end was trimmed by 5 bases and the J gene end by 6 bases; junction bases not matched to a gene: 16. The CDR3 is 17 residues long. The chain's CDR3 is CASSPGRGGQGLSEQYF. The DNA of the CDR3 is TGTGCCAGCAGCCCCGGGCGAGGGGGACAGGGGCTTAGCGAGCAGTACTTC. Based on the CDR3 plus reference TRBV7-3 and TRBJ2-7, the full variable domain is GAGVSQTPSNKVTEKGKYVELRCDPISGHTALYWYRQSLGQGPEFLIYFQGTGAADDSGLPNDRFFAVRPEGSVSTLKIQRTERGDSAVYLCASSPGRGGQGLSEQYFGPGTRLTVT.

This clone came up once. This sequence joins TRBV28 and TRBJ1-2, with TRBD1 as a possible D gene (5 bases). The CDR3 covers 12 residues. The germline CDR1 and CDR2 sequences are MDHEN and SYDVKM. Trimming left V 2 bases short and J 6 bases short, with 7 bases between. CDR3 in DNA: TGTGCCAGCAGTTTAGGGGACGATGGCTACACCTTC. Its translation is CASSLGDDGYTF.